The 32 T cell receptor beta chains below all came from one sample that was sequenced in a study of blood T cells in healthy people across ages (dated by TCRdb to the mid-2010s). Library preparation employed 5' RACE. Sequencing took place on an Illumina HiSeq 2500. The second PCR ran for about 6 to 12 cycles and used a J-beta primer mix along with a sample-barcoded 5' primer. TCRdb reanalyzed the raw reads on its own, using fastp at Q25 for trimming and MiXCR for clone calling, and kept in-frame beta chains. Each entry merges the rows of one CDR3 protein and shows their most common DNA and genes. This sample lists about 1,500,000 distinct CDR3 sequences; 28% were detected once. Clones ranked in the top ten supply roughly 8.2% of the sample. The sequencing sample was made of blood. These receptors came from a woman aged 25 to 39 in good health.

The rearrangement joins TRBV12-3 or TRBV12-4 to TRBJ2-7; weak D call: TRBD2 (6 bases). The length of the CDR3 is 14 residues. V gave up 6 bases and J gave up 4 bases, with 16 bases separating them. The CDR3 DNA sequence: TGTGCCAGCAGCCTTGGGGGGACGCATTACGAGCAGTACTTC. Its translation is CASSLGGTHYEQYF.

The CDR3 here is CASSNQGLYSNQPQHF. DNA for the CDR3: TGTGCCAGCAGCAACCAGGGATTATATAGCAATCAGCCCCAGCATTTT. The rearrangement uses TRBV12-3 or TRBV12-4 and TRBJ1-5, with D maybe TRBD1 (5 bases). CDR3 length: 16 amino acids. Trimming cost V 6 bases and J 0 bases, with 15 bases left between them.

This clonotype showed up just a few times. CDR3 region: CASILQGNSPLHF. The CDR3 DNA reads TGTGCCAGCATCCTACAGGGGAATTCACCCCTCCACTTT. V gene TRBV2 combines with J gene TRBJ1-6; 7 bases are a match to TRBD1. V trimming: 7 bases; J trimming: 7 bases; junction bases outside the gene matches: 4. This CDR3 has 13 amino acids. Germline assignment: CDR1 SNHLY and CDR2 FYNNEI.

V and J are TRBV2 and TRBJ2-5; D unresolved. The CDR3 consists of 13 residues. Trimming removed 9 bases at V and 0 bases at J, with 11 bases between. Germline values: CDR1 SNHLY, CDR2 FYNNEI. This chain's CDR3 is CASHAANQETQYF. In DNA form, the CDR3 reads TGTGCCAGTCATGCAGCAAACCAAGAGACCCAGTACTTC.

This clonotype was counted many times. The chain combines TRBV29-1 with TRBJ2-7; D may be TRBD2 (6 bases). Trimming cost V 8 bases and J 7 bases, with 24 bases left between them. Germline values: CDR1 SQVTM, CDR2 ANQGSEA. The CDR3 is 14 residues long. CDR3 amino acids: CSFGEAGSPGEQYF. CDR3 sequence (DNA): TGCAGCTTCGGCGAGGCGGGATCACCCGGGGAGCAGTACTTC.

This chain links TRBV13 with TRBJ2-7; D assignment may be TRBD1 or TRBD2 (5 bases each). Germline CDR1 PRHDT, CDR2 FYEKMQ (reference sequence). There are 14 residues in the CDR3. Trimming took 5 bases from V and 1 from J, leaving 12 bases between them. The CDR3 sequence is CASSRGALSYEQYF. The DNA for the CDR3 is TGTGCCAGCAGCCGAGGGGCTCTTTCCTACGAGCAGTACTTC.

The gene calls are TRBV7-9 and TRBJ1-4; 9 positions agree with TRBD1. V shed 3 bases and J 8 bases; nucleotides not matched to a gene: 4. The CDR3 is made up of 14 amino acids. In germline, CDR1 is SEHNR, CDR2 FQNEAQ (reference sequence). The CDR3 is CASSFGTGQEKLFF. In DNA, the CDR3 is TGTGCCAGCAGCTTCGGGACAGGGCAAGAAAAACTGTTTTTT.

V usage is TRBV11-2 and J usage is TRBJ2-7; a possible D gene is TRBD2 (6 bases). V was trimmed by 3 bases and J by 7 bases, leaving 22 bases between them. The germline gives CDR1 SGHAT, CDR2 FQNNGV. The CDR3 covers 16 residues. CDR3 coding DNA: TGTGCCAGCAGCTTGCCGGGACTGAGGGGATACAATGAGCAGTACTTC. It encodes CASSLPGLRGYNEQYF.

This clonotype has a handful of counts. CDR3 nucleotide sequence: TGTGCCAGCAGCCAACTGATAGGGAACTATGGCTACACCTTC. This codes for CASSQLIGNYGYTF. The chain recombines TRBV14 with TRBJ1-2; D remains unclear. V was clipped by 2 bases and J by 2 bases, with 9 bases between them. The CDR3 consists of 14 residues. CDR1 and CDR2 from the germline V gene are SGHDN and FVKESK.

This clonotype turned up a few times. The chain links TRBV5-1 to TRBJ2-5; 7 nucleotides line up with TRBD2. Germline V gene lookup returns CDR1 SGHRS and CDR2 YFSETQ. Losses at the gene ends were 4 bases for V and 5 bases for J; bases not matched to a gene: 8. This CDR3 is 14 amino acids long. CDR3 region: CASSRGRGMETQYF. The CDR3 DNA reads TGCGCCAGCAGCCGGGGGAGGGGAATGGAGACCCAGTACTTC.

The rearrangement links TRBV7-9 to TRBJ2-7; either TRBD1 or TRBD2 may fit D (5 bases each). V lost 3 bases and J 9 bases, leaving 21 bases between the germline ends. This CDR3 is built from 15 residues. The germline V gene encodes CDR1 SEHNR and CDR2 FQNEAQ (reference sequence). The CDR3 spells CASSFLEVGTNGQYF. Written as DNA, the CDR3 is TGTGCCAGCAGCTTCCTGGAGGTAGGGACCAACGGGCAGTACTTC. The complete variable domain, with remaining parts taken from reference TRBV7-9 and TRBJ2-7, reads DTGVSQNPRHKITKRGQNVTFRCDPISEHNRLYWYRQTLGQGPEFLTYFQNEAQLEKSRLLSDRFSAERPKGSFSTLEIQRTEQGDSAMYLCASSFLEVGTNGQYFGPGTRLTVT.

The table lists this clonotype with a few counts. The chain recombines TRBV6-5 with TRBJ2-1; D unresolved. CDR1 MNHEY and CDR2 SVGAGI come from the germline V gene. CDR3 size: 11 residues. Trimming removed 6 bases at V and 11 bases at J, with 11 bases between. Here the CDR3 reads CASRDGAKQFF. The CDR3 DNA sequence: TGTGCCAGCAGGGACGGTGCTAAGCAGTTCTTC.

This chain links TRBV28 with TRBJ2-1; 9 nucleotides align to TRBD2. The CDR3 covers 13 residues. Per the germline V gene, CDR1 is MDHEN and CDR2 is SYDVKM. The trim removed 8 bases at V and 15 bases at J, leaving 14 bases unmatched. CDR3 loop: CASSLRRGGQGFF. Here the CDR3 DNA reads TGTGCCAGCTCCTTGCGGCGGGGGGGGCAAGGGTTCTTC.

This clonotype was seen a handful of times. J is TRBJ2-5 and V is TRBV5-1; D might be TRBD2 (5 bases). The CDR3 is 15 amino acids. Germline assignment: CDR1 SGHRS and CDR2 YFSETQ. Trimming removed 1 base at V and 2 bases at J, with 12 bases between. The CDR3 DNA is TGCGCCAGCAGCTTGTATCGGGGTCAACAAGAGACCCAGTACTTC. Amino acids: CASSLYRGQQETQYF.

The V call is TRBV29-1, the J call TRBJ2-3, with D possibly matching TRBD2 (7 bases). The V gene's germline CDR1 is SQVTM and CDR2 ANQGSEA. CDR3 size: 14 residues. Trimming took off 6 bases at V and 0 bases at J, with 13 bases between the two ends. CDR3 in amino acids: CSVKGGISTDTQYF. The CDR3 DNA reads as TGCAGCGTCAAGGGGGGGATTAGCACAGATACGCAGTATTTT.

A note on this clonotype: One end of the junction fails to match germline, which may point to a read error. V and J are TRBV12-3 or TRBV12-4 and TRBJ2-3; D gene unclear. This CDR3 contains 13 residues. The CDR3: CASTTRRTDAQYF. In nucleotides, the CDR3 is TGTGCCAGCACCACCCGGAGAACAGATGCGCAGTATTTT.

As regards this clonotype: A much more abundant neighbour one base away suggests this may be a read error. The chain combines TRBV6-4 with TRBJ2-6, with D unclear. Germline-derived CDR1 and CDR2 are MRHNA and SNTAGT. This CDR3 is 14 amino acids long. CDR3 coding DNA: TGTGCCGGCAGTGTAGGGACTGGGGCCAACGTCCTGACTTTC. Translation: CAGSVGTGANVLTF.

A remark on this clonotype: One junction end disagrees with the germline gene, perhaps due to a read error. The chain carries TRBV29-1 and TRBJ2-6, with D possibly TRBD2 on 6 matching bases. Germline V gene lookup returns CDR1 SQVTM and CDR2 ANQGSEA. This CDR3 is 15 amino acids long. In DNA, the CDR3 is TGCAGCATTGAGGGCGGGGCAACGGGGGCCAACGTCCTGACTTTC. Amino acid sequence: CSIEGGATGANVLTF.

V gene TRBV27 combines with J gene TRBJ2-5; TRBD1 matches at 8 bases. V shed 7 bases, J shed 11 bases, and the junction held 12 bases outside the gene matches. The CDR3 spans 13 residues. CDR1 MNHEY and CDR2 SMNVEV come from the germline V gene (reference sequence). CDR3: CASKRQGASEQYF. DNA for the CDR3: TGTGCCAGCAAGAGGCAGGGGGCCTCGGAGCAGTACTTC.

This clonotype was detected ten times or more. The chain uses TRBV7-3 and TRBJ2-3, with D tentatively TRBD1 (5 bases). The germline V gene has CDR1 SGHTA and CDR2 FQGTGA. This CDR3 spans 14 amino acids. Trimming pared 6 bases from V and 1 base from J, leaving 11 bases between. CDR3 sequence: CASSLLGGTDTQYF. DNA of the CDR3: TGTGCCAGCAGTTTATTAGGGGGCACAGATACGCAGTATTTT.

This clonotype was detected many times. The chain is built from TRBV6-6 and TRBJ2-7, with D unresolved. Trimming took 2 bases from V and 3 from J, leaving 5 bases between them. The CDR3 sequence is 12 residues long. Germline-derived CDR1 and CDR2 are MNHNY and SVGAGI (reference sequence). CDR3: CASSYGFYEQYF. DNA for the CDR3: TGTGCCAGCAGTTACGGTTTCTACGAGCAGTACTTC.

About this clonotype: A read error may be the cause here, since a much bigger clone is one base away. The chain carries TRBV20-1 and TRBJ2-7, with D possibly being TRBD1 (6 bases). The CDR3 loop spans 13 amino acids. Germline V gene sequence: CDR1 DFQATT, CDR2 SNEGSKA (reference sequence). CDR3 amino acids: CGATGKISYEQYF. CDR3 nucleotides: TGCGGTGCAACAGGGAAAATTAGCTACGAGCAGTACTTC.

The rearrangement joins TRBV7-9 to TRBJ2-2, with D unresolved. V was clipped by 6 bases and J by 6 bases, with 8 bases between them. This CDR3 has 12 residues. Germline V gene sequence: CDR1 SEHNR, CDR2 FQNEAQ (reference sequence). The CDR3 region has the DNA TGTGCCAGCAGGATTGGCGCCGGGGAGCTGTTTTTT. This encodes CASRIGAGELFF.

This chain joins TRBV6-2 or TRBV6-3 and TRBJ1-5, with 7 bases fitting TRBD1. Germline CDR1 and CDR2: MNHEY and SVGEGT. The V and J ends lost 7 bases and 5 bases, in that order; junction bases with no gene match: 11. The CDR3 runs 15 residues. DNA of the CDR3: TGTGCCAGCAAAAGCCCGACAGGGATCGATCAGCCCCAGCATTTT. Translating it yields CASKSPTGIDQPQHF.

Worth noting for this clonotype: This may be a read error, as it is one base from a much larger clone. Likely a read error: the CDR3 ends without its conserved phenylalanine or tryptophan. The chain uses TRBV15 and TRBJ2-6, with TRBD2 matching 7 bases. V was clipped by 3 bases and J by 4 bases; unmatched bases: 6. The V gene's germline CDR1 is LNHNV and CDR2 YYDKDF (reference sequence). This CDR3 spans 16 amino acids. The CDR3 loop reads CATSSREGMGANVLTC. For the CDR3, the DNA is TGTGCCACCAGCAGCAGGGAGGGGATGGGGGCCAACGTCCTGACTTGC.

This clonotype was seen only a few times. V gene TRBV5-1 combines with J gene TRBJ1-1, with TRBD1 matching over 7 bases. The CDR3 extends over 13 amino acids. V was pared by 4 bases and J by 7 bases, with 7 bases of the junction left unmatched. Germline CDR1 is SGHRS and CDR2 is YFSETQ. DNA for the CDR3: TGCGCCAGCAGCAGGGAGGGGGCGGATGAAGCTTTCTTT. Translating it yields CASSREGADEAFF.

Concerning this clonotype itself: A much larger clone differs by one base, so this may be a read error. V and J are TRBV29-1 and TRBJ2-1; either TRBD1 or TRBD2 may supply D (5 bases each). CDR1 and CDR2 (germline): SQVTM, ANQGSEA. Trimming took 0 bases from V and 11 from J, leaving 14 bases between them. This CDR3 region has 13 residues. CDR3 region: CSVEESRGTQQFF. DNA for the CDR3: TGCAGCGTTGAAGAATCTCGTGGGACCCAGCAGTTCTTC.

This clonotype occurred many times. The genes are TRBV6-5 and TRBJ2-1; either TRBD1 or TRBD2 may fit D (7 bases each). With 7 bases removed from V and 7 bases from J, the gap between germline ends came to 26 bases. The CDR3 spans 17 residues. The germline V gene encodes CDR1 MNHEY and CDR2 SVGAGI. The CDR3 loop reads CASTKGMTGRGANEQFF. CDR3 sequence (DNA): TGTGCCAGCACCAAAGGCATGACAGGGAGGGGTGCAAATGAGCAGTTCTTC.

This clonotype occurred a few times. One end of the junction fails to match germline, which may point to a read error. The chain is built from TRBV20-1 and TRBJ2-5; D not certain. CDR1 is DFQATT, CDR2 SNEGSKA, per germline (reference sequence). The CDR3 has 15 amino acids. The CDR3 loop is CSARDSTGSQETQDF. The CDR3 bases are TGCAGTGCTAGAGATTCCACGGGCAGCCAAGAGACCCAGGACTTC.

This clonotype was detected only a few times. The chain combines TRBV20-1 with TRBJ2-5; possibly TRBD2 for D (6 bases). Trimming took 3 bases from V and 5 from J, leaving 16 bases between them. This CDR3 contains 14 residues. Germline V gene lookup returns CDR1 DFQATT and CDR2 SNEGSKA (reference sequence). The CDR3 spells CSASLPGLSETQYF. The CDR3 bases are TGCAGTGCTAGTCTTCCGGGACTTAGCGAGACCCAGTACTTC.

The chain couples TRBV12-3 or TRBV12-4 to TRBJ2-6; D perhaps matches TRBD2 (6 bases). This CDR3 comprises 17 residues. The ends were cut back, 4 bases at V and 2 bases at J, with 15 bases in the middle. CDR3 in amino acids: CASSSPGLTTGANVLTF. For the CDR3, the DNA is TGTGCCAGCAGTTCTCCGGGACTGACGACTGGGGCCAACGTCCTGACTTTC.

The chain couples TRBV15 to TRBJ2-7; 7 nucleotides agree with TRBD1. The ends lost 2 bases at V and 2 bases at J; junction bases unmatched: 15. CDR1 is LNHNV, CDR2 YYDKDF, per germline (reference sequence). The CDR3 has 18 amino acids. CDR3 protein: CATSRTGDSALTPYEQYF. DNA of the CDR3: TGTGCCACCAGCAGAACTGGGGACAGCGCCCTTACCCCCTACGAGCAGTACTTC.